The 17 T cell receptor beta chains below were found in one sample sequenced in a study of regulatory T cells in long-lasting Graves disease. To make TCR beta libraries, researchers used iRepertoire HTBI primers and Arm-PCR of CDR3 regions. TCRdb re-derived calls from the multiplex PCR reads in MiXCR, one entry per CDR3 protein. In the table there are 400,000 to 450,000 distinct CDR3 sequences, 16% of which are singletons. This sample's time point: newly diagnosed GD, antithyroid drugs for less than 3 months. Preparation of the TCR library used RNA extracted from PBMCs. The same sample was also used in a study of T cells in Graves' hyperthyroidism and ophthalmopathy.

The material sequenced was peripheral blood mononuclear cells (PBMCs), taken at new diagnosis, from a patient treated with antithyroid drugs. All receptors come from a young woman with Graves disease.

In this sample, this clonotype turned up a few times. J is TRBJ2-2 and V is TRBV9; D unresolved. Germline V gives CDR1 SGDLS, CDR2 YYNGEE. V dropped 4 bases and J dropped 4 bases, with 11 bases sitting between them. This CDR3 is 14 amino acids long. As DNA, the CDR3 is TGTGCCAGCAGCCCCCAGTTGGCCACCGGGGAGCTGTTTTTT. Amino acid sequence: CASSPQLATGELFF.

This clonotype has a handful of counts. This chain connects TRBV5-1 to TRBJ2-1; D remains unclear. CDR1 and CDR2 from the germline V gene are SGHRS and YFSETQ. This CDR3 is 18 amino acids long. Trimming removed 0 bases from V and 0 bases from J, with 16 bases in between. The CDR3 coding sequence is TGCGCCAGCAGCTTGGCCCGAAGGGCGACGGGCTCCTACAATGAGCAGTTCTTC. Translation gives CASSLARRATGSYNEQFF.

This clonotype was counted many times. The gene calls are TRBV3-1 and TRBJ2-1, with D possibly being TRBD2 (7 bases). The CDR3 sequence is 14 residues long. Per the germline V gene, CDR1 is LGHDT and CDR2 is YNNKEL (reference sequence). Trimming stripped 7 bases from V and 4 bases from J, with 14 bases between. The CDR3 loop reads CASNWGGGYNEQFF. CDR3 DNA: TGTGCCAGCAACTGGGGAGGGGGGTACAATGAGCAGTTCTTC.

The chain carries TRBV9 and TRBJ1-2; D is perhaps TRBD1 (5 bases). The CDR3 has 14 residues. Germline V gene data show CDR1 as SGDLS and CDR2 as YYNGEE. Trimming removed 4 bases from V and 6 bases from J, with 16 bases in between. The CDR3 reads CASSLGTAYHGYTF. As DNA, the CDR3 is TGTGCCAGCAGCCTCGGGACTGCCTACCATGGCTACACCTTC.

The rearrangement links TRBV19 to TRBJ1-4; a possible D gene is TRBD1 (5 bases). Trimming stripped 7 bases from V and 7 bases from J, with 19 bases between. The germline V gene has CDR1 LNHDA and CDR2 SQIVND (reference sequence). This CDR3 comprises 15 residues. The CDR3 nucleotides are TGTGCCAGTATCAGCCGGGACCCCGGGGGTGAAAAACTGTTTTTT. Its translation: CASISRDPGGEKLFF. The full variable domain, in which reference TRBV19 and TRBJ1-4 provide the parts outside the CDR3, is DGGITQSPKYLFRKEGQNVTLSCEQNLNHDAMYWYRQDPGQGLRLIYYSQIVNDFQKGDIAEGYSVSREKKESFPLTVTSAQKNPTAFYLCASISRDPGGEKLFFGSGTQLSVL.

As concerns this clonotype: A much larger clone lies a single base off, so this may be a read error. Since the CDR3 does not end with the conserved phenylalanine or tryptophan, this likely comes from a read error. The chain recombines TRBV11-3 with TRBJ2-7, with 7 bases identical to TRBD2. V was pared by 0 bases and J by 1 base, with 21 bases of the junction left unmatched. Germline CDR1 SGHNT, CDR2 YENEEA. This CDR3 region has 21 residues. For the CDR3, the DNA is TGTGCCAGCAGCTTAGAGGGTCATCCGAGGGAAACGGGGAGGGCGTCCTACGAGCAGTACCTC. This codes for CASSLEGHPRETGRASYEQYL.

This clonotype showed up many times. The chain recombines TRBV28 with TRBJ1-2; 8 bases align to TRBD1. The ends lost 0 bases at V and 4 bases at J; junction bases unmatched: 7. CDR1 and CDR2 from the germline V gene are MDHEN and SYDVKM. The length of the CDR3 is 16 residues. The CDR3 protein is CASSLWRQGSGYGYTF. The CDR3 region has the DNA TGTGCCAGCAGTTTATGGAGACAGGGGTCGGGCTATGGCTACACCTTC.

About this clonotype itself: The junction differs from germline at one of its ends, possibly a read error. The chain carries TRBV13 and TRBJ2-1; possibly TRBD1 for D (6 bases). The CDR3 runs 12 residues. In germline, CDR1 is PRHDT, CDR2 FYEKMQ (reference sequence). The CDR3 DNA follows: TGTACCAGCAGCTCACGGACAGAAGGAAAGTTCTTC. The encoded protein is CTSSSRTEGKFF.

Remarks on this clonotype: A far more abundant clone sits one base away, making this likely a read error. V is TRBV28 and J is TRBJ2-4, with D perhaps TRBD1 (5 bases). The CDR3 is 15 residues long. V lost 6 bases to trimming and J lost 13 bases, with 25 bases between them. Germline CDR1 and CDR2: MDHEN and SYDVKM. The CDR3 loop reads CASSPQASVGNEQYF. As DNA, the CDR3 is TGTGCCAGCAGCCCACAGGCATCCGTTGGCAATGAGCAGTACTTC. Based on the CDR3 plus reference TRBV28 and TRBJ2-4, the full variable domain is DVKVTQSSRYLVKRTGEKVFLECVQDMDHENMFWYRQDPGLGLRLIYFSYDVKMKEKGDIPEGYSVSREKKERFSLILESASTNQTSMYLCASSPQASVGNEQYFGAGTRLSVL.

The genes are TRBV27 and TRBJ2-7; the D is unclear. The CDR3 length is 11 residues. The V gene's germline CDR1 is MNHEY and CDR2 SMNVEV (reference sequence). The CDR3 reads CATIHSYEQYF. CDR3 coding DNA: TGTGCTACGATCCACTCCTACGAGCAGTACTTC.

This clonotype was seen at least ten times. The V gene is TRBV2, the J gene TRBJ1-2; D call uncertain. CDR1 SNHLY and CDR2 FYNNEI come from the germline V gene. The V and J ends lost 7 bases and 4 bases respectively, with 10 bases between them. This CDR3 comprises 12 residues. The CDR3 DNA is TGTGCCAGCAACGATCCTGGCTATGGCTACACCTTC. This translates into CASNDPGYGYTF.

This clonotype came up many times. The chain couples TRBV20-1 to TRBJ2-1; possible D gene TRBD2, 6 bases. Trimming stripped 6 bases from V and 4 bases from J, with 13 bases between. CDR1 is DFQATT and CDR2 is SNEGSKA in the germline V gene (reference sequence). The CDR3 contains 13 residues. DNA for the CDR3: TGCAGTGCCGGGTGGGGGACTTACAATGAGCAGTTCTTC. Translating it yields CSAGWGTYNEQFF.

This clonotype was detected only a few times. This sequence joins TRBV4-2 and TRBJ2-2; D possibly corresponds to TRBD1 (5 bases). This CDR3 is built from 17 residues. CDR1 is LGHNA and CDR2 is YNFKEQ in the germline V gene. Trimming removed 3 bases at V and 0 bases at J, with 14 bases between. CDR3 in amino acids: CASSQDYRSANTGELFF. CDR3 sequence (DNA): TGTGCCAGCAGCCAGGATTACAGGAGCGCGAACACCGGGGAGCTGTTTTTT.

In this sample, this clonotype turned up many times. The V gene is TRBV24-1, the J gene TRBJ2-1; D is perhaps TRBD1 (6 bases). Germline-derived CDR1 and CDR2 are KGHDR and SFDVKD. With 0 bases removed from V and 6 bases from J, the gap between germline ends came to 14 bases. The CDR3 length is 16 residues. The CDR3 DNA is TGTGCCACCAGTGATTTGAGAGGGACAAACGCCAATGAGCAGTTCTTC. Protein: CATSDLRGTNANEQFF.

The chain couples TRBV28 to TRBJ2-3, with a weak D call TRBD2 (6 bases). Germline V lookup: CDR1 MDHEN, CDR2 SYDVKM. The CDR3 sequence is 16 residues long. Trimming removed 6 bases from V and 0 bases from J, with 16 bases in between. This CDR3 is CASSWRLGTSTDTQYF. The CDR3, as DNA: TGTGCCAGCAGCTGGCGACTAGGGACTAGCACAGATACGCAGTATTTT.

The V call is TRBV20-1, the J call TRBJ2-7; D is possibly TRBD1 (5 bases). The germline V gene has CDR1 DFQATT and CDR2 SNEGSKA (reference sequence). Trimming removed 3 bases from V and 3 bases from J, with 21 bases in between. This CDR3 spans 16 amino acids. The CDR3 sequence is CSASTQGALTIYEQYF. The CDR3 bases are TGCAGTGCTAGCACACAAGGGGCACTCACAATCTACGAGCAGTACTTC.

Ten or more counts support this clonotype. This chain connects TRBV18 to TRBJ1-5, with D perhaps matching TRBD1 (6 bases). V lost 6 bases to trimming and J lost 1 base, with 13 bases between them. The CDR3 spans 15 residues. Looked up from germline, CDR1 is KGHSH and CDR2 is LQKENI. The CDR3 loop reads CASSPGQSSNQPQHF. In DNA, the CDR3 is TGTGCCAGCTCCCCAGGACAGAGCAGCAATCAGCCCCAGCATTTT.